The table lists the clone carrying this TCR beta chain with a count of one. The antigen remains unidentified. Per germline, CDR1 MGHDK and CDR2 SYGVNS. The V end lost 2 bases, the J end lost 0 bases, and 10 bases lay between the germline ends. This CDR3 has 16 residues. This sample was taken from a study of OX40 agonist ivuxolimab in advanced cancers. Study at large: More than 35% of patients had received prior checkpoint inhibitor therapy.

Study results and caveats: Expanded peripheral T cell antigen specificity was not determined. Some patients without response likewise showed low normalized clonal expansion.

TCRdb keeps only in-frame clones here, not all; method: immunoSEQ multiplex PCR. The table shows 20,000 to 30,000 clones, with around two thirds occurring only once. The chain combines TRBV25-1 with TRBJ1-4, with D perhaps matching TRBD1 (6 bases). The receptor comes from an adult with an advanced solid tumor such as melanoma, head and neck, liver or kidney cancer. The specimen comprised CD4+ or CD8+ T cells sorted from blood, sampled in a trial of the OX40 agonist ivuxolimab. CDR3 nucleotides: TGTGCCAGCAGTGAAGTCACAGGGCCAACTAATGAAAAACTGTTTTTT. Amino acids: CASSEVTGPTNEKLFF.